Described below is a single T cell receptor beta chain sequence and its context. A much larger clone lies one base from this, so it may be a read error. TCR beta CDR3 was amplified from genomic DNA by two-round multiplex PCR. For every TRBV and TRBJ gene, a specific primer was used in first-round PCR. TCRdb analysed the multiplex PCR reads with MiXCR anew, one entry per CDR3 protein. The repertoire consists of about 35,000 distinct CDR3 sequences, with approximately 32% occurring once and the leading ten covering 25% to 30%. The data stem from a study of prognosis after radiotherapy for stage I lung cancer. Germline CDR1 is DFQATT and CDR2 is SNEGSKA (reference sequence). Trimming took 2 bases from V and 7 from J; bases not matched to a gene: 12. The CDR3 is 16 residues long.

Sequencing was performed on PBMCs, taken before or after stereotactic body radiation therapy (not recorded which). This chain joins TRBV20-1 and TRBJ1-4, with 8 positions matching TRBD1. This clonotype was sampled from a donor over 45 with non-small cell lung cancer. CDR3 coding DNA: TGCAGTGCTAGATACTGGCGACAGGGGAGGAGTGAAAAACTGTTTTTT. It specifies CSARYWRQGRSEKLFF.